The present entry profiles one T cell receptor (beta chain) with its context. The specificity of this receptor is unknown. Base quality data are lacking; no much larger clone is found one base away. This entry belongs to a study of radiotherapy plus CTLA-4 blockade in lung cancer (dated by TCRdb to between 2018 and 2020). About the full investigation: Objective responses were observed in 18% of enrolled patients, and disease control was achieved in 25% to 35%. Overall study results and their limits: Early dynamic changes in blood T cell clones, together with increased serum interferon-beta after radiation, were reported as the strongest predictors of response. After treatment with radiotherapy and ipilimumab, TCR clones that originated in tumors expanded in peripheral blood.

The study evaluated CTLA-4 blockade (ipilimumab) given together with focal radiation therapy in patients who had chemo-refractory metastatic non-small-cell lung cancer. Library preparation used the immunoSEQ multiplex PCR assay. TCRdb limited this immuneACCESS table to in-frame rearrangements with V and J called. A share of clones is missing; checked studies link under half to unresolved V genes, and the rest is unexplained. The sample includes under 100,000 clones, with around 81% observed a single time. The ten biggest clones cover 13% to 15% of the sample. The trim is 3 bases for V and 4 bases for J, with a gap of 19 bases between the germline ends. Including cysteine and phenylalanine, the CDR3 has 16 amino acids. Just the 48-base CDR3 DNA is kept, in frame starting at base 1. The germline V gene encodes CDR1 GTSNPN and CDR2 SVGIG (reference sequence).

The sequencing here drew on peripheral blood, taken from a patient treated with radiotherapy plus ipilimumab. The V gene is TRBV30 and the J gene is TRBJ1-5, with TRBD1 tentatively as D gene (5 bases match). The receptor's source is a human donor with non-small cell lung cancer that progressed on radiotherapy plus ipilimumab. The CDR3 is CAWSPGTTRRNQPQHF. At the DNA level, the sequence is TGTGCCTGGAGCCCGGGGACTACCAGAAGGAATCAGCCCCAGCATTTT. Beyond the CDR3, the reference TRBV30 and TRBJ1-5 genes provide the residues; the full variable domain reads: SQTIHQWPATLVQPVGSPLSLECTVEGTSNPNLYWYRQAAGRGLQLLFYSVGIGQISSEVPQNLSASRPQDRQFILSSKKLLLSDSGFYLCAWSPGTTRRNQPQHFGDGTRLSIL.